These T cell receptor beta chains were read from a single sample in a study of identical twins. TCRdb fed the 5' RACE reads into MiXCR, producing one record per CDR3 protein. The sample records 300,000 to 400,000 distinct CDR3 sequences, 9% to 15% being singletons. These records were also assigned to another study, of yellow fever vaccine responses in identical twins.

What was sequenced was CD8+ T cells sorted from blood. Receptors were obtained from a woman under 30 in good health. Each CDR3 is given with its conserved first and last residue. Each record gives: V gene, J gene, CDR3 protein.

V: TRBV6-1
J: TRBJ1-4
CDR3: CASSEEKLFF

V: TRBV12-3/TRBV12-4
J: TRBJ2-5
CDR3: CASSPGVYQETQYF

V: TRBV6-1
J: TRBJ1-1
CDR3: CASTEGVEGTEAFF

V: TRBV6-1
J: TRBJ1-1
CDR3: CASSTRQGLDTEAFF

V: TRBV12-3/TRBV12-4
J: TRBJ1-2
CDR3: CASSLAQLDIDYGYTF

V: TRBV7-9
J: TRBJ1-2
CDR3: CASSHGRTDYGYTF

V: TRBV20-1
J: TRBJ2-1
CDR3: CSANPWGTSSYNEQFF

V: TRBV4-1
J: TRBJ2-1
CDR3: CASSQGGPDEQFF

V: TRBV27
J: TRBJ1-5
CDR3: CASAPQTAQPQHF

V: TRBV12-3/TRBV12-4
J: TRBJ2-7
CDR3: CASTDRRTYEQYF

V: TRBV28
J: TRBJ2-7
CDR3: CASSNNAYEQYF

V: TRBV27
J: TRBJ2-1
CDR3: CASSPTTSGSFNEQFF

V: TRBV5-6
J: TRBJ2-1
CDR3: CASSHSSGSPPLDEQFF

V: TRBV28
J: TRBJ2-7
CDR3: CASRGVRGQSYEQYF

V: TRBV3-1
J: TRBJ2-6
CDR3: CASRPNTRGPGSGANVLTF

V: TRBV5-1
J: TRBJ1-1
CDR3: CASSFERQMNTEAFF

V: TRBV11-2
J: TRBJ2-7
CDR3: CASSLDDKAGGNEQYF

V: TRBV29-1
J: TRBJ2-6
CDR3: CSVVSGIPSGANVLTF

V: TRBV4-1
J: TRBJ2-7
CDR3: CASSQDHPGSSYEQYF

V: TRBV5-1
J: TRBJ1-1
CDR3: CASSLGQGAHTEAFF

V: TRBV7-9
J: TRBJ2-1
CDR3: CASSSPLAGESNEQFF

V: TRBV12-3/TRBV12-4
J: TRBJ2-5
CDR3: CASRRSSWNPQETQYF

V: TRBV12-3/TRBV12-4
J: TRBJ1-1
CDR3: CASNPTGTTEAFF

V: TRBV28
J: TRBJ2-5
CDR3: CASSYGILETQYF

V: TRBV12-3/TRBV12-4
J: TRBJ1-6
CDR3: CASSFGEALHF

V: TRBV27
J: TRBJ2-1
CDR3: CASSFLPPGLAGPNEQFF

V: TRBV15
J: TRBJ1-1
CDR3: CATSSSRGLNTEAFF

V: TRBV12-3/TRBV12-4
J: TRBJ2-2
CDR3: CASSSWGGANTGELFF

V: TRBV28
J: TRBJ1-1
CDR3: CASSLVHGGEAFF

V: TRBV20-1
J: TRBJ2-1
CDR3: CSARDSGRDYNEQFF

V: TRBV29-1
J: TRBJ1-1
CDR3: CSVEGQGLAFF

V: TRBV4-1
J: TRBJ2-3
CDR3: CASSQDHEGTDTQYF

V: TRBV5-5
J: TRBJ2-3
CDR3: CASSSTDREDTDTQYF

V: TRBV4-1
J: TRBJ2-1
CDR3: CASSQTASGGGSNEQFF

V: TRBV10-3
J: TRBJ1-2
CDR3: CAISEGGQGRNYGYTF

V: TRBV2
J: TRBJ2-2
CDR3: CASIGTSGTKGTGELFF

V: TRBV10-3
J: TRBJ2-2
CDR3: CAISESPKGQGRTGELFF

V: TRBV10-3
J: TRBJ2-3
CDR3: CAISGDSGGAPKRSTDTQYF

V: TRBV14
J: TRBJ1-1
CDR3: CASSPFGSGLTEAFF

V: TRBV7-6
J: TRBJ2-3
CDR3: CASSSGGGRRTDTQYF

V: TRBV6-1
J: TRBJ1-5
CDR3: CASSEFDGTAFPNQPQHF

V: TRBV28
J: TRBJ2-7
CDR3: CASSRGVRAASYEQYF

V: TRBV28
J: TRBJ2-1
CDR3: CASSPDRVGDEQFF

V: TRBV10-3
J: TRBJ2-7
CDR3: CAISSGSYEQYF

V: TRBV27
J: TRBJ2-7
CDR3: CASSFTGDYEQYF

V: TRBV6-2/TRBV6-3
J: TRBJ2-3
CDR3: CASRSRGGEPPTDTQYF

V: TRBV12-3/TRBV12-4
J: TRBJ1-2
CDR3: CASTPGQGGGYTF

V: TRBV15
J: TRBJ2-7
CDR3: CATSRDSGQFNPYEQYF

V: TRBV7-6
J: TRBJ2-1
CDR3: CASTQGSSSYNEQFF

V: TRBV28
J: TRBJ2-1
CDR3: CASSIGKGGNEQFF

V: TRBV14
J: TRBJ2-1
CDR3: CASNGGYNEQFF

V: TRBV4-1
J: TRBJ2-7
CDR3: CASSQGTSGRPYEQYF

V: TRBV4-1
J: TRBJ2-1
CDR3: CASSPSGVASGGTAYNEQFF

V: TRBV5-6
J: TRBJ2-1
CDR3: CASSLAGASGGNEQFF

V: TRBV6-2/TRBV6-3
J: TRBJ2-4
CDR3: CASSYSGRSAKNIQYF